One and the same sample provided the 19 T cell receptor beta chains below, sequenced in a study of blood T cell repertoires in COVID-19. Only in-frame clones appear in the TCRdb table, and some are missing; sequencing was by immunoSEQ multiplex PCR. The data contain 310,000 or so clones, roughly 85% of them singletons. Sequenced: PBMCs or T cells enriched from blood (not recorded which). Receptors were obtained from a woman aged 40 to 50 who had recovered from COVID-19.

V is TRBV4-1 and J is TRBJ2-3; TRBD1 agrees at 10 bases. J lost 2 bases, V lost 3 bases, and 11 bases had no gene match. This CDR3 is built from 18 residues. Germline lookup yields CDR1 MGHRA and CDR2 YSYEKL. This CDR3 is CASSHPPSGTGVTDTQYF. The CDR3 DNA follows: TGCGCCAGCAGCCACCCCCCCTCCGGGACAGGGGTCACAGATACGCAGTATTTT.

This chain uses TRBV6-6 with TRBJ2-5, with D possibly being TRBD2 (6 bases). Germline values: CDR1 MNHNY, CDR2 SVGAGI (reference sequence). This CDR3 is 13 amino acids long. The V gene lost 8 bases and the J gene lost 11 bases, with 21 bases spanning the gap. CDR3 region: CASRFDGTGTQYF. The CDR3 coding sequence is TGTGCCAGCCGTTTCGACGGGACGGGGACTCAGTACTTC.

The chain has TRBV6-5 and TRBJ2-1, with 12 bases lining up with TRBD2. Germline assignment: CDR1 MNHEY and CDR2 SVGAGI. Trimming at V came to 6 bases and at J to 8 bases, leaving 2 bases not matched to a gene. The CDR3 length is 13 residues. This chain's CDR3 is CASRTSGSDEQFF. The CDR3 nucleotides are TGTGCCAGCAGGACTAGCGGGAGCGATGAGCAGTTCTTC.

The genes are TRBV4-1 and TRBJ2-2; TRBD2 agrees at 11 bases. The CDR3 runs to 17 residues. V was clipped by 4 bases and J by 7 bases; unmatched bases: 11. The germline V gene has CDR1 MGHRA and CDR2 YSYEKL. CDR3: CASSLMELAGGVGELFF. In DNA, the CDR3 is TGCGCCAGCAGCCTCATGGAGCTAGCGGGAGGAGTCGGGGAGCTGTTTTTT.

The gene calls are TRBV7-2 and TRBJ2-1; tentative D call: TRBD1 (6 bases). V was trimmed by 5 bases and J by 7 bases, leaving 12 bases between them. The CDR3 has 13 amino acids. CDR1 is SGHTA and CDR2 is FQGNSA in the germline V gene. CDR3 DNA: TGTGCCAGCAGCAAGTCACAGGGTAATGAGCAGTTCTTC. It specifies CASSKSQGNEQFF.

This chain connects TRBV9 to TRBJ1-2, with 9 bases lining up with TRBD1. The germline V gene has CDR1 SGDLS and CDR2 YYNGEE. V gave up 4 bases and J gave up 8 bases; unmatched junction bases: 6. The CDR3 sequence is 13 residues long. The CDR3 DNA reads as TGTGCCAGCAGCTATGACAGGGGGAGCGGCTACACCTTC. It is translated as CASSYDRGSGYTF.

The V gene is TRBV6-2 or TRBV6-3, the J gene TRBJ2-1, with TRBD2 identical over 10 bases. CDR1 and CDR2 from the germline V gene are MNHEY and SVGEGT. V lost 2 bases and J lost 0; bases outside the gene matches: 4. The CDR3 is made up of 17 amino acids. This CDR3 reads CASSYRTSGTSYNEQFF. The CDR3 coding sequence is TGTGCCAGCAGTTACCGGACTAGCGGAACCTCCTACAATGAGCAGTTCTTC.

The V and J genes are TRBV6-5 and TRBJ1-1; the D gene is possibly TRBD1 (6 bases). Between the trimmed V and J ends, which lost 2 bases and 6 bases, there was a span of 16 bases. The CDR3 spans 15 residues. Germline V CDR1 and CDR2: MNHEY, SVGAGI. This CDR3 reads CASSYGTSGGPEAFF. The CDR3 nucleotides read TGTGCCAGCAGTTACGGGACCTCGGGGGGGCCTGAAGCTTTCTTT.

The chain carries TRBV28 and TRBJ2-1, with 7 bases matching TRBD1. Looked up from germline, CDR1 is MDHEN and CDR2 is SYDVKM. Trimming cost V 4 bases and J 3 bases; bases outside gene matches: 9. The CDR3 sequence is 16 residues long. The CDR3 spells CASSSLNRGIYNEQFF. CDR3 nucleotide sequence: TGTGCCAGCAGTTCCCTTAACAGGGGTATCTACAATGAGCAGTTCTTC.

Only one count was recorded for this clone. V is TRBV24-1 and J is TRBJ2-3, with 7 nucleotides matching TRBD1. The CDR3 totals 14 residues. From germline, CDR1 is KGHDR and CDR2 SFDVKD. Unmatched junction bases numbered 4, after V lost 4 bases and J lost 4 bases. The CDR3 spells CATSERTGADTQYF. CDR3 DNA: TGTGCCACCAGTGAGAGAACAGGGGCAGATACGCAGTATTTT.

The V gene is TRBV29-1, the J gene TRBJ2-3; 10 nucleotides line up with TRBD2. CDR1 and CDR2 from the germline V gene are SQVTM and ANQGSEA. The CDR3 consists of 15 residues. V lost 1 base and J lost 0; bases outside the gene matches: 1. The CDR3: CSVEVAGGSTDTQYF. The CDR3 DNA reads TGCAGCGTTGAAGTAGCGGGAGGTAGCACAGATACGCAGTATTTT.

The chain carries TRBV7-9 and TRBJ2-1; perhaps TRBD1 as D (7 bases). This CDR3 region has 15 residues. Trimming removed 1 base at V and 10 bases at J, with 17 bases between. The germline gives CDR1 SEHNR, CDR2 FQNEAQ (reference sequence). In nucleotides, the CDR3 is TGTGCCAGCAGCTTAGGAACCCAGGGGGGACGGGAGCAGTTCTTC. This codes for CASSLGTQGGREQFF.

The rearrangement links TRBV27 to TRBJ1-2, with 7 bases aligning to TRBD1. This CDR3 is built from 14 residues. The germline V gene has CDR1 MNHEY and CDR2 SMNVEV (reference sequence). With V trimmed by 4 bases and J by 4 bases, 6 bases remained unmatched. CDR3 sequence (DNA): TGTGCCAGCAGTTCTCAGGGGGACGGCTATGGCTACACCTTC. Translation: CASSSQGDGYGYTF.

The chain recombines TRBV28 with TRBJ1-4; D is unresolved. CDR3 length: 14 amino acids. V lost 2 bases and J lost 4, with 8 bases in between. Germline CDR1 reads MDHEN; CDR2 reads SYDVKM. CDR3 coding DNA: TGTGCCAGCAGTTTAGGCGGACTTAATGAAAAACTGTTTTTT. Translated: CASSLGGLNEKLFF.

The DNA of the CDR3 is TGTGCCAGCAGCCAACGGGACAGGGACCATGAGCAGTTCTTC. Protein product: CASSQRDRDHEQFF. The genes are TRBV3-1 (or the pseudogene TRBV3-2) and TRBJ2-1, with 9 positions matching TRBD1. CDR1 LGHDT and CDR2 YNNKEL come from the germline V gene (reference sequence). V trimming: 2 bases; J trimming: 8 bases; junction bases outside the gene matches: 4. The CDR3 is made up of 14 amino acids.

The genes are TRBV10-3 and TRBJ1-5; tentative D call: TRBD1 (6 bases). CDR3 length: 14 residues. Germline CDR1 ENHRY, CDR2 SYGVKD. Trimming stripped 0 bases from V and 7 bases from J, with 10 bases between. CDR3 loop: CAISESGGEQPQHF. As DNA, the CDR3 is TGTGCCATCAGTGAGTCAGGGGGGGAACAGCCCCAGCATTTT.

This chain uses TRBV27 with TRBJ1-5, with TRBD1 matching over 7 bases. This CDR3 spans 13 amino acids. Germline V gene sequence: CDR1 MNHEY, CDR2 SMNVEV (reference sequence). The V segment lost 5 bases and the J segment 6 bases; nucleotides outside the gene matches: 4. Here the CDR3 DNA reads TGTGCCAGCAGTCTAGGGGGCCTTCAGCCCCAGCATTTT. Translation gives CASSLGGLQPQHF.

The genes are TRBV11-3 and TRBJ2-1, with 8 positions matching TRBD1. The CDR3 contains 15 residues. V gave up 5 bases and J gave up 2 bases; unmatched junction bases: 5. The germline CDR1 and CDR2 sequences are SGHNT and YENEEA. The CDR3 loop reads CASSAGQAPYNEQFF. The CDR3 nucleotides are TGTGCCAGCAGCGCGGGACAGGCACCCTACAATGAGCAGTTCTTC. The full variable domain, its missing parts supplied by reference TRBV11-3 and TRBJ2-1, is EAGVVQSPRYKIIEKKQPVAFWCNPISGHNTLYWYLQNLGQGPELLIRYENEEAVDDSQLPKDRFSAERLKGVDSTLKIQPAELGDSAVYLCASSAGQAPYNEQFFGPGTRLTVL.

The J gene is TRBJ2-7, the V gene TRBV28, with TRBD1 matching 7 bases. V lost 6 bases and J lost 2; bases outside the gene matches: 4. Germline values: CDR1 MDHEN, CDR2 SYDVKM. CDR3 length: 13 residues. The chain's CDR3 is CASSGQAPYEQYF. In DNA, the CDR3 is TGTGCCAGCAGCGGACAGGCACCCTACGAGCAGTACTTC.